The source of this T cell receptor beta chain is a study of blood T cell repertoires in COVID-19. Assay used: immunoSEQ multiplex PCR; TCRdb lists only in-frame clones, some missing. The sample yields 150,000 or so clones, 88% seen once. Germline values: CDR1 LNHDA, CDR2 SQIVND (reference sequence). This CDR3 is 9 amino acids long. With 9 bases removed from V and 7 bases from J, the gap between germline ends came to 7 bases. V and J are TRBV19 and TRBJ2-7; D ambiguous. The receptor comes from a human donor in a cohort sampled during active COVID-19. Sequenced material: peripheral blood. CDR3 nucleotides: TGTGCCAGAAGAGCAGAGCAGTACTTC. Amino acid sequence: CARRAEQYF.